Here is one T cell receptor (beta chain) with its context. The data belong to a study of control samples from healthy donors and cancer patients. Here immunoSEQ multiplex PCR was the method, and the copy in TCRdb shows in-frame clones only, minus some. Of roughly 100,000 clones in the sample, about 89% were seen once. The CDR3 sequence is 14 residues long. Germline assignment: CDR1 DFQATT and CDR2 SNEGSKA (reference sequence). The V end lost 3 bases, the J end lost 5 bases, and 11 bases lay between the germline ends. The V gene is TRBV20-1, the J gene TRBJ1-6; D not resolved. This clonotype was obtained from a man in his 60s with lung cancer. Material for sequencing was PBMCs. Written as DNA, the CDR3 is TGCAGTGCTAGTCAGCCACAAAATAATTCACCCCTCCACTTT. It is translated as CSASQPQNNSPLHF.